One sample yielded the 14 T cell receptor beta chains listed below, sequenced in a study of cytomegalovirus exposure and HLA in healthy donors. Both 60 Vbeta primers and 13 Jbeta primers went into the PCR. Here immunoSEQ multiplex PCR was the method, and the copy in TCRdb shows in-frame clones only, minus some. The table includes some 180,000 clones, about 80% detected once. Sequences were obtained from PBMCs. Receptors originate from a man aged 18 to 30 in good health and CMV-seronegative.

The chain carries TRBV2 and TRBJ2-7; TRBD1 aligns across 9 bases. The CDR3 sequence is 14 residues long. Germline CDR1 SNHLY, CDR2 FYNNEI. Trimming cost V 8 bases and J 1 base; bases outside gene matches: 6. The CDR3: CASHRGLSSYEQYF. CDR3 in DNA: TGTGCCAGCCACAGGGGGCTTTCGTCCTACGAGCAGTACTTC.

A single count supports this clone. The chain is built from TRBV6-5 and TRBJ2-7; a possible D gene is TRBD1 (5 bases). This CDR3 contains 15 residues. Germline CDR1 reads MNHEY; CDR2 reads SVGAGI. The ends were cut back, 2 bases at V and 5 bases at J, with 16 bases in the middle. In DNA, the CDR3 is TGTGCCAGCAGTTACAGGGCAGGGATAAGGGACGAGCAGTACTTC. Translated: CASSYRAGIRDEQYF.

V and J are TRBV11-3 and TRBJ2-3, with D possibly being TRBD2 (5 bases). Between the trimmed V and J ends, which lost 3 bases and 3 bases, there was a span of 7 bases. Germline CDR1 is SGHNT and CDR2 is YENEEA. This CDR3 contains 13 residues. CDR3 nucleotide sequence: TGTGCCAGCAGCTTGGGAGCAACAGATACGCAGTATTTT. Protein: CASSLGATDTQYF.

This clone has just one count. The chain joins TRBV29-1 to TRBJ1-3; D is undetermined. There are 13 residues in the CDR3. V lost 4 bases and J 0 bases, leaving 7 bases between the germline ends. Germline assignment: CDR1 SQVTM and CDR2 ANQGSEA. CDR3 sequence: CSVAVNSGNTIYF. CDR3 sequence (DNA): TGCAGCGTTGCAGTAAACTCTGGAAACACCATATATTTT.

Of note for this clone: Distinct nucleotide sequences in the sample also encode this CDR3. The rearrangement joins TRBV2 to TRBJ2-5; a weak D match, TRBD2 (6 bases). V was pared by 6 bases and J by 4 bases, with 24 bases between. This CDR3 spans 17 amino acids. Looked up from germline, CDR1 is SNHLY and CDR2 is FYNNEI. CDR3 DNA sequence: TGTGCCAGCAGGCTGGAAGCTAGGGAGGTTTGGTCAGAGACCCAGTACTTC. Amino acids: CASRLEAREVWSETQYF. Filled out from reference TRBV2 and TRBJ2-5, the complete variable domain reads EPEVTQTPSHQVTQMGQEVILRCVPISNHLYFYWYRQILGQKVEFLVSFYNNEISEKSEIFDDQFSVERPDGSNFTLKIRSTKLEDSAMYFCASRLEAREVWSETQYFGPGTRLLVL.

This clone came up a few times. The chain has TRBV19 and TRBJ1-6; 7 bases are a match to TRBD1. After removal of 11 bases from V and 7 bases from J, the junction contained 5 bases not matched to a gene. This CDR3 has 12 amino acids. The germline CDR1 and CDR2 sequences are LNHDA and SQIVND (reference sequence). CDR3: CAGGTANSPLHF. CDR3 in DNA: TGTGCCGGCGGGACAGCGAATTCACCCCTCCACTTT. The full variable domain, completed using reference TRBV19 and TRBJ1-6, is DGGITQSPKYLFRKEGQNVTLSCEQNLNHDAMYWYRQDPGQGLRLIYYSQIVNDFQKGDIAEGYSVSREKKESFPLTVTSAQKNPTAFYLCAGGTANSPLHFGNGTRLTVT.

This clone showed up just once. The V call is TRBV2, the J call TRBJ2-3, with 12 bases aligning to TRBD2. This CDR3 spans 17 amino acids. CDR1 and CDR2 (germline): SNHLY, FYNNEI. With 1 base clipped from V and 5 bases from J, the junction kept 7 bases outside the gene matches. CDR3 in DNA: TGTGCCAGCAGTGAAGGGGCTAGCGGGAGGGCCAGAGATACGCAGTATTTT. Residues: CASSEGASGRARDTQYF.

V is TRBV11-1 and J is TRBJ2-3, with TRBD2 matching 7 bases. The CDR3 loop spans 16 amino acids. The junction had 9 bases not matched to a gene; V was cut back by 4 bases and J by 2 bases. The germline V gene has CDR1 SGHAT and CDR2 FQDESV (reference sequence). The DNA of the CDR3 is TGTGCCAGCAGCTCTCTGGTTGGACTAGACACAGATACGCAGTATTTT. Translated: CASSSLVGLDTDTQYF.

This chain links TRBV30 with TRBJ1-2, with a possible D match to TRBD1 (6 bases). The CDR3 runs 16 residues. V was cut by 0 bases and J by 3 bases, with 17 bases left in between. Per the germline V gene, CDR1 is GTSNPN and CDR2 is SVGIG (reference sequence). The CDR3, as DNA: TGTGCCTGGAGTGTACTGCAGTGGGGGCGCGACTATGGCTACACCTTC. As protein: CAWSVLQWGRDYGYTF.

The chain carries TRBV6-1 and TRBJ2-1; TRBD2 aligns across 12 bases. From germline, CDR1 is MNHNS and CDR2 SASEGT. This CDR3 region has 15 residues. Trimming took 4 bases from V and 2 from J; bases not matched to a gene: 0. The CDR3 nucleotides are TGTGCCAGCAGTGGACTAGCGGGGGCCTACAATGAGCAGTTCTTC. This sequence encodes CASSGLAGAYNEQFF.

The rearrangement joins TRBV27 to TRBJ2-7; 13 bases align to TRBD2. V shed 6 bases, J shed 1 base, and the junction held 3 bases outside the gene matches. Germline V lookup: CDR1 MNHEY, CDR2 SMNVEV (reference sequence). This CDR3 is 15 amino acids long. DNA of the CDR3: TGTGCCAGCAGGGTACTAGCGGGAGGGTCCTACGAGCAGTACTTC. It is translated as CASRVLAGGSYEQYF.

The sample holds a few counts of this clone. CDR3 residues: CASSLVTTLAGGVYEQYF. The CDR3 DNA is TGTGCCAGCAGCTTAGTTACCACTCTAGCGGGAGGCGTTTACGAGCAGTACTTC. The chain recombines TRBV11-2 with TRBJ2-7; 11 bases align to TRBD2. CDR1 and CDR2 from the germline V gene are SGHAT and FQNNGV. The trim removed 1 base at V and 4 bases at J, leaving 12 bases unmatched. CDR3 length: 18 residues. The variable domain in full, with the rest retrieved from reference TRBV11-2 and TRBJ2-7, is EAGVAQSPRYKIIEKRQSVAFWCNPISGHATLYWYQQILGQGPKLLIQFQNNGVVDDSQLPKDRFSAERLKGVDSTLKIQPAKLEDSAVYLCASSLVTTLAGGVYEQYFGPGTRLTVT.

The V and J genes are TRBV4-1 and TRBJ1-6, with TRBD1 matching 8 bases. This CDR3 has 16 amino acids. CDR1 MGHRA and CDR2 YSYEKL come from the germline V gene. Germline trimming cut 4 bases from V and 8 bases from J; bases unmatched to any gene: 10. Here the CDR3 reads CASSLSPGQAYSPLHF. The CDR3 DNA reads TGCGCCAGCAGCCTCTCGCCGGGACAGGCCTATTCACCCCTCCACTTT.

In regard to this clone: The junction shows a germline mismatch at one end, possibly a read error. The chain couples TRBV18 to TRBJ2-7; 14 bases are shared with TRBD2. Germline CDR1 KGHSH, CDR2 LQKENI. CDR3 length equals 16 residues. For the CDR3, the DNA is TGTGCCAGCTCATCAGGACTAGCGGGAGGCTCCCACGAGCAGTACTTC. It yields the protein CASSSGLAGGSHEQYF.